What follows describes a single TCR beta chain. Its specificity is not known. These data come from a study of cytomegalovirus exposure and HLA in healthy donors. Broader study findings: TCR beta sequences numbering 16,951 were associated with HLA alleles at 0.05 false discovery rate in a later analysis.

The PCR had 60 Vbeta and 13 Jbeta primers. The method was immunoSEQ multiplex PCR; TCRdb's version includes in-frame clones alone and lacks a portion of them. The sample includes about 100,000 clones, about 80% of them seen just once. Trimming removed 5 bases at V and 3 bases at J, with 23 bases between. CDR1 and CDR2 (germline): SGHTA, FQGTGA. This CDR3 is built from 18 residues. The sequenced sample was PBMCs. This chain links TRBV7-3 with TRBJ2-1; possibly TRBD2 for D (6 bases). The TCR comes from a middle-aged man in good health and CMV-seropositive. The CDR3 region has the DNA TGTGCCAGCAGCCCGAAACTAGCAGCCCTCCGGGACTACAATGAGCAGTTCTTC. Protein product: CASSPKLAALRDYNEQFF.